Described below is a single TCR beta chain sequence and its context. The antigen this receptor binds is unknown. Per-base quality was not reported, and no clone a single base away is much larger than it. Collaborating institutions collected whole blood in K2EDTA tubes following their own protocols. For TCRbeta analysis, collaborators shipped samples in one of three forms: frozen whole blood, isolated PBMCs, or DNA extracted from either of those sample types. This sample is drawn from a study of blood T cell repertoires in COVID-19 (TCRdb year 2020). General notes on the study: The collaborator samples originated in the United States, Italy and Spain and spanned the acute and convalescent phases of COVID-19. The samples were drawn from two sources: the first 160 participants of the ongoing ImmuneRACE study, and 1,200 or so subjects contributed by 6 global collaborators. Deeply sampled blood TCRbeta repertoires from subjects exposed to, actively infected with, or recovered from COVID-19 were included in the dataset. The prospective study material was composed of cDNA or gDNA derived from T cells, B-cell-depleted T cells, or PBMCs. Where HLA class I and class II types were available, the types were taken from metadata supplied by the sample provider, not from assay-based typing. The repertoires were released in a freely available public database meant as a resource for research on the immune response to SARS-CoV-2. The sample metadata nearly always contained a de-identified subject ID, COVID-19 status, age in years and sex. What the study reported, not specific to this receptor: The amount of clinical and demographic metadata varied by source and participant and was provided uncurated.

V was cut back by 6 bases and J by 6 bases, leaving a gap of 14 bases between them. Counted from cysteine to phenylalanine, this CDR3 has 14 amino acids. Only the CDR3 part of the read is kept: 42 bases, read in frame from the first base. The germline V gene yields KGHDR for CDR1 and SFDVKD for CDR2. TCRbeta CDR3 regions were amplified from genomic DNA using the immunoSEQ Assay, a bias-controlled multiplex PCR. The authors' analysis ran thus. The number of nucleated cells in each sample was estimated from the amplification of reference gene primers within the assay. To quantify the absolute abundance of each unique TCRbeta CDR3 rearrangement, sequence reads were collapsed and filtered. For each sample, productive Simpson clonality was calculated as the square root of Simpson's diversity index over productive rearrangements. TCRdb provides this immuneACCESS table in a form limited to in-frame rearrangements. Some clones are lacking; in checked studies, under half of them reflect an unresolved V gene, and why the rest are absent is not known. V and J calls and clone size follow that table, whereas D and trimming were derived from the DNA. The sample table contains approximately 260,000 clones; only one count was recorded for 84% of them. The ten largest clones take up 8.6% of the sample.

Source material: peripheral blood. Recombination linked TRBV24-1 to TRBJ1-5; no D segment can be confidently identified. This clonotype originated in a human donor in a cohort sampled during active COVID-19. DNA sequence: TGTGCCACCAGTAGTCCAGGCTTGTTTCAGCCCCAGCATTTT. It specifies CATSSPGLFQPQHF.